Each of the 26 T cell receptor beta chains below was sequenced from the same sample in a study of shared clonotypes between healthy human individuals. Sequenced by immunoSEQ multiplex PCR; TCRdb stores in-frame clones only, minus some. There are about 490,000 clones in the sample; over 60% occur only once, and roughly 13% lies in the top ten. The material sequenced was PBMCs. The receptors originated from a woman in her thirties or forties in good health. Some clones in this sample may be carry-over from other donors' samples.

The V gene is TRBV5-1, the J gene TRBJ2-5; D is ambiguous. V shed 1 base and J shed 2 bases, with 12 bases lying between them. The CDR3 covers 15 residues. CDR1 and CDR2 (germline): SGHRS, YFSETQ. DNA of the CDR3: TGCGCCAGCAGCTTGTTGGGCTCCAGACAAGAGACCCAGTACTTC. Translating it yields CASSLLGSRQETQYF.

J is TRBJ2-7 and V is TRBV4-2; 7 nucleotides agree with TRBD1. Unmatched junction bases numbered 12, after V lost 0 bases and J lost 4 bases. Germline V lookup: CDR1 LGHNA, CDR2 YNFKEQ. The CDR3 extends over 17 amino acids. In DNA form, the CDR3 reads TGTGCCAGCAGCCAAGATTTACAGGGGCCGACCAGTTACGAGCAGTACTTC. It translates to CASSQDLQGPTSYEQYF.

This clone was found many times. V and J are TRBV27 and TRBJ1-2; TRBD1 agrees at 9 bases. The V segment lost 6 bases and the J segment 7 bases; nucleotides outside the gene matches: 9. The CDR3 loop spans 14 amino acids. Per germline, CDR1 MNHEY and CDR2 SMNVEV (reference sequence). The CDR3: CASSLGQGTFGYTF. The DNA of the CDR3 is TGTGCCAGCAGCCTCGGACAGGGGACGTTTGGCTACACCTTC.

The rearrangement uses TRBV6-6 and TRBJ2-7; D might be TRBD1 or TRBD2, each matching 6 bases. V was pared by 5 bases and J by 3 bases, with 14 bases between. CDR1 and CDR2 from the germline V gene are MNHNY and SVGAGI (reference sequence). This CDR3 is built from 14 residues. DNA for the CDR3: TGTGCCAGCAGTACACAGGAGGGGGACTACGAGCAGTACTTC. It translates to CASSTQEGDYEQYF.

This clone appeared a single time. V is TRBV7-2 and J is TRBJ2-5; D is unclear. Germline V lookup: CDR1 SGHTA, CDR2 FQGNSA. V was trimmed by 5 bases and J by 1 base, leaving 5 bases between them. CDR3 size: 12 residues. CDR3 in amino acids: CASSRPQETQYF. The CDR3 nucleotides read TGTGCCAGCAGCCGACCCCAAGAGACCCAGTACTTC.

In the case of this clone: Relative to the germline gene, one junction end is altered; a read error may explain this. The gene calls are TRBV7-9 and TRBJ2-7; 9 bases are shared with TRBD2. CDR3 size: 18 residues. Germline assignment: CDR1 SEHNR and CDR2 FQNEAQ (reference sequence). In nucleotides, the CDR3 is TGTGCCAGCAGCCCGCGGGGGGGGCTGCCAAGGATTACCTACGAGCAGTGCTTC. Its translation: CASSPRGGLPRITYEQCF.

The V and J genes are TRBV18 and TRBJ1-3, with D possibly matching TRBD1 (5 bases). CDR3 size: 17 residues. V gave up 3 bases and J gave up 0 bases, with 15 bases separating them. Germline-derived CDR1 and CDR2 are KGHSH and LQKENI. The CDR3 sequence is CASSPTAPDNSGNTIYF. CDR3 nucleotides: TGTGCCAGCTCACCGACAGCGCCCGACAACTCTGGAAACACCATATATTTT.

CDR3 coding DNA: TGTGCCAGCAGCCTTGGGACAGGGAAGGTCGAGCAGTACTTC. Translation: CASSLGTGKVEQYF. The chain has TRBV13 and TRBJ2-7; TRBD1 matches 9 bases. In germline, CDR1 is PRHDT, CDR2 FYEKMQ (reference sequence). The V segment lost 5 bases and the J segment 6 bases; nucleotides outside the gene matches: 8. This CDR3 is built from 14 residues.

J is TRBJ2-1 and V is TRBV27, with D possibly being TRBD1 or TRBD2 (5 bases each). CDR1 is MNHEY, CDR2 SMNVEV, per germline (reference sequence). The CDR3 runs 13 residues. V was clipped by 7 bases and J by 9 bases, with 16 bases between them. This chain's CDR3 is CASTFSPGTEQFF. The CDR3 DNA reads as TGTGCCAGCACCTTTAGCCCCGGGACTGAGCAGTTCTTC.

This clone has just one count. V gene TRBV18 combines with J gene TRBJ2-1; D unclear. V gave up 9 bases and J gave up 7 bases, with 7 bases separating them. Per the germline V gene, CDR1 is KGHSH and CDR2 is LQKENI. The CDR3 loop spans 10 amino acids. Written as DNA, the CDR3 is TGTGCCAGTTCCGGTAATGAGCAGTTCTTC. Encoded protein: CASSGNEQFF.

There are many counts of this clone. Other DNA sequences in this sample translate to the same CDR3. The CDR3 sequence is CASSLLGEQYF. CDR3 coding DNA: TGTGCCAGCAGCTTGCTGGGAGAGCAGTACTTC. The chain employs TRBV5-6 and TRBJ2-7; D is unresolved. Germline V lookup: CDR1 SGHDT, CDR2 YYEEEE. The CDR3 extends over 11 amino acids. V gave up 1 base and J gave up 7 bases, with 6 bases separating them.

The chain uses TRBV7-2 and TRBJ2-5, with TRBD1 matching over 7 bases. This CDR3 spans 14 amino acids. Germline V gene sequence: CDR1 SGHTA, CDR2 FQGNSA. V trimming: 5 bases; J trimming: 5 bases; junction bases outside the gene matches: 8. CDR3 coding DNA: TGTGCCAGCAGCCGAGACAGGGCTGAGGAGACCCAGTACTTC. It codes for CASSRDRAEETQYF.

The chain recombines TRBV2 with TRBJ2-3; D is perhaps TRBD2 (6 bases). V lost 4 bases to trimming and J lost 9 bases, with 11 bases between them. The CDR3 consists of 12 residues. In germline, CDR1 is SNHLY, CDR2 FYNNEI. CDR3 sequence: CASSVGTHTQYF. DNA for the CDR3: TGTGCCAGCAGTGTCGGGACTCACACGCAGTATTTT.

The chain joins TRBV27 to TRBJ1-1, with D possibly matching TRBD1 (5 bases). The CDR3 is 13 amino acids. The V gene's germline CDR1 is MNHEY and CDR2 SMNVEV (reference sequence). V was trimmed by 5 bases and J by 4 bases, leaving 11 bases between them. The CDR3 region is CASSLNGGTEAFF. CDR3 DNA sequence: TGTGCCAGCAGTCTGAACGGGGGCACTGAAGCTTTCTTT.

This clone was seen just once. The rearrangement links TRBV6-5 to TRBJ2-3, with no clear D. V dropped 0 bases and J dropped 3 bases, with 10 bases sitting between them. The CDR3 totals 15 residues. CDR1 MNHEY and CDR2 SVGAGI come from the germline V gene. The CDR3 here is CASSYSFSSTDTQYF. Here the CDR3 DNA reads TGTGCCAGCAGTTACTCGTTCTCATCGACAGATACGCAGTATTTT.

This rearrangement joins TRBV5-1 to TRBJ1-2; D is undetermined. Germline CDR1 is SGHRS and CDR2 is YFSETQ. Trimming took off 0 bases at V and 5 bases at J, with 14 bases between the two ends. The CDR3 consists of 15 residues. The CDR3 reads CASSLAGRSVYGYTF. The CDR3 nucleotides are TGCGCCAGCAGCTTGGCGGGGAGGTCGGTATATGGCTACACCTTC.

A word on this clone: The same CDR3 can be traced to other DNA sequences in this sample. The CDR3 sequence: CASSLAGETQYF. In DNA, the CDR3 is TGCGCCAGCAGCTTGGCCGGGGAGACCCAGTACTTC. The rearrangement uses TRBV5-1 and TRBJ2-5; D call uncertain. Germline CDR1 SGHRS, CDR2 YFSETQ. The ends were cut back, 0 bases at V and 5 bases at J, with 5 bases in the middle. This CDR3 comprises 12 residues.

The chain is built from TRBV9 and TRBJ2-1; 12 positions agree with TRBD2. V lost 7 bases, J lost 7 bases, and 6 bases stayed unmatched. The CDR3 totals 14 residues. Per the germline V gene, CDR1 is SGDLS and CDR2 is YYNGEE. CDR3 region: CASGVLAGGNEQFF. CDR3 sequence (DNA): TGTGCCAGCGGGGTGCTAGCGGGAGGGAATGAGCAGTTCTTC.

As for this clone: The junction differs from germline at one of its ends, possibly a read error. The chain uses TRBV6-5 and TRBJ2-5; TRBD2 is a possible D gene (5 bases). The germline V gene encodes CDR1 MNHEY and CDR2 SVGAGI. The length of the CDR3 is 13 residues. The CDR3 DNA is TGTGCCAGCAGTTACTCTAGGGAGAGGACCCAGCACTTC. Residues: CASSYSRERTQHF.

V gene TRBV7-9 combines with J gene TRBJ2-3, with D tentatively TRBD2 (5 bases). Germline CDR1 reads SEHNR; CDR2 reads FQNEAQ (reference sequence). V was cut by 5 bases and J by 0 bases, with 12 bases left in between. This CDR3 is 15 amino acids long. This CDR3 reads CASSPRGSSTDTQYF. CDR3 DNA: TGTGCCAGCAGCCCGCGAGGGAGTAGCACAGATACGCAGTATTTT.

V is TRBV28 and J is TRBJ2-5; D may correspond to TRBD1 or TRBD2 (5 bases each). The length of the CDR3 is 15 residues. CDR1 and CDR2 from the germline V gene are MDHEN and SYDVKM. Between the trimmed V and J ends, which lost 2 bases and 5 bases, there was a span of 15 bases. The CDR3 loop is CASSLLEGTGETQYF. CDR3 nucleotide sequence: TGTGCCAGCAGTTTACTCGAGGGGACCGGGGAGACCCAGTACTTC.

The V call is TRBV27, the J call TRBJ2-5; D unclear. The closer fit of TRBJ2-7 to the DNA end suggests the J call may be wrong. CDR3 length equals 13 residues. CDR1 is MNHEY, CDR2 SMNVEV, per germline (reference sequence). CDR3 bases: TGTGCCAGCAGTGATTCGGAATCCTACGAGCAGTACTTC. Its protein product is CASSDSESYEQYF.

The chain employs TRBV5-1 and TRBJ2-2; D is uncertain. V was clipped by 4 bases and J by 0 bases, with 13 bases between them. Germline V CDR1 and CDR2: SGHRS, YFSETQ. The CDR3 consists of 16 residues. The CDR3 here is CASSQGRFANTGELFF. The CDR3, as DNA: TGCGCCAGCAGCCAAGGACGGTTCGCGAACACCGGGGAGCTGTTTTTT.

CDR3 sequence reads: CAWSRDLNTEAFF. CDR3 DNA: TGTGCCTGGAGCAGGGACCTGAACACTGAAGCTTTCTTT. The chain uses TRBV30 and TRBJ1-1; D possibly corresponds to TRBD1 (5 bases). Germline V lookup: CDR1 GTSNPN, CDR2 SVGIG (reference sequence). Trimming took off 3 bases at V and 0 bases at J, with 8 bases between the two ends. CDR3 length equals 13 residues.

This clone was found many times. The V gene is TRBV6-5, the J gene TRBJ2-2; maybe TRBD1 (6 bases). Germline assignment: CDR1 MNHEY and CDR2 SVGAGI. V dropped 2 bases and J dropped 2 bases, with 9 bases sitting between them. The CDR3 covers 15 residues. CDR3 loop: CASSYRTDNTGELFF. The CDR3 DNA sequence: TGTGCCAGCAGTTACCGGACAGATAACACCGGGGAGCTGTTTTTT.

The chain recombines TRBV2 with TRBJ1-2; 7 bases align to TRBD1. Germline V CDR1 and CDR2: SNHLY, FYNNEI. Unmatched junction bases numbered 7, after V lost 6 bases and J lost 0 bases. This CDR3 is built from 15 residues. CDR3 residues: CASSFRDRPNYGYTF. As DNA, the CDR3 is TGTGCCAGCAGCTTCAGGGACAGACCTAACTATGGCTACACCTTC.